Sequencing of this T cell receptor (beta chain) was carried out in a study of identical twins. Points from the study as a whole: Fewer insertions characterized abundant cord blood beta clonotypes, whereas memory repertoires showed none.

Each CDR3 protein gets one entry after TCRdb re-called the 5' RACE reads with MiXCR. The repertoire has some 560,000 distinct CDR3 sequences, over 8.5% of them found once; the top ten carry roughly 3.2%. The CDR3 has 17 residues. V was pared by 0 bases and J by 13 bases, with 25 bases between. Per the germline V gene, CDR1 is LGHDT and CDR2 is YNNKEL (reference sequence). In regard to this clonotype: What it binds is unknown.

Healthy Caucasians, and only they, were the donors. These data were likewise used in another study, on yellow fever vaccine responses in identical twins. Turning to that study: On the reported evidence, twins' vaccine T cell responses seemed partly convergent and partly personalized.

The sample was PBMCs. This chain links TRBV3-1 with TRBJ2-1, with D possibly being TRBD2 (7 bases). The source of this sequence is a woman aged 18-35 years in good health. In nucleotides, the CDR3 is TGTGCCAGCAGCCAAGAGATATCAGCCCGAGGGGGGGATATTCAGTTCTTC. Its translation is CASSQEISARGGDIQFF.